This T cell receptor beta chain came from a study of blood T cell repertoires in COVID-19 (dated by TCRdb to 2019 to 2021). General notes on the study: Samples from collaborators originated in the United States, Italy and Spain and spanned both the acute and convalescent phases of COVID-19. The prospective study material was composed of cDNA or gDNA derived from T cells, B-cell-depleted T cells, or PBMCs. Subjects who had been exposed to COVID-19, were actively infected with it, or had recovered from it provided the deeply sampled blood TCRbeta repertoires that made up the dataset. A freely available public database, intended as a resource for researchers studying the immune response to SARS-CoV-2, is where the repertoires were released. Samples were obtained from the ongoing ImmuneRACE study (first 160 participants) and from about 1,300 subjects provided by 6 global collaborators. The sample metadata nearly always contained a de-identified subject ID, COVID-19 status, age in years and sex. Where available, HLA class I and class II types were taken from metadata supplied by the sample provider and were not determined by assay-based typing.

What the study reported, not specific to this receptor: The quantity of clinical and demographic metadata differed by source and by participant and was supplied without curation.

TCRbeta CDR3 regions were amplified from genomic DNA by means of the immunoSEQ Assay, a bias-controlled multiplex PCR. The source study handled its data this way. The number of nucleated cells in each sample was estimated by amplification of reference gene primers within the assay. To quantify the absolute abundance of each unique TCRbeta CDR3 rearrangement, sequence reads were collapsed and filtered. For each sample, productive Simpson clonality was calculated as the square root of Simpson's diversity index across productive rearrangements. Sourced from immuneACCESS, this table was stored by TCRdb with only in-frame sequences that have V and J called. A share of the clones is absent; for the studies checked, an unresolved V gene accounts for under half, and the remainder has no known explanation. The DNA was the basis for D and trimming; V, J and clone size are from that table. This sample holds 80,000 to 95,000 clones; around 79% were observed only once. Clones ranked in the top ten supply approximately 9.2% of the sample.

The collaborating institutions used their own protocols to collect whole blood in K2EDTA tubes. For TCRbeta analysis, collaborators shipped samples in one of three forms: frozen whole blood, isolated PBMCs, or DNA extracted from either of those sample types. With regard to this clone: Its target antigen remains unknown. The input lacks base qualities; no much larger clone sits a single base away.

Taken from cysteine to phenylalanine, the CDR3 has 16 residues. The entry retains the CDR3 DNA only, 48 bases that are in frame from base 1. V loses 3 bases at its end and J loses 2 bases; junction bases beyond the gene matches: 9. CDR1 MNHNS and CDR2 SASEGT are derived from the germline V gene. Sequenced: peripheral blood. This clonotype originated in a woman older than 75 with acute or convalescent COVID-19. The chain is assembled from TRBV6-1 and TRBJ2-7; 8 bases in between match TRBD2. The CDR3 in this case is CASSEAAGGRTYEQYF. The sequenced DNA is TGTGCCAGCAGTGAGGCGGCGGGAGGCCGAACCTACGAGCAGTACTTC.